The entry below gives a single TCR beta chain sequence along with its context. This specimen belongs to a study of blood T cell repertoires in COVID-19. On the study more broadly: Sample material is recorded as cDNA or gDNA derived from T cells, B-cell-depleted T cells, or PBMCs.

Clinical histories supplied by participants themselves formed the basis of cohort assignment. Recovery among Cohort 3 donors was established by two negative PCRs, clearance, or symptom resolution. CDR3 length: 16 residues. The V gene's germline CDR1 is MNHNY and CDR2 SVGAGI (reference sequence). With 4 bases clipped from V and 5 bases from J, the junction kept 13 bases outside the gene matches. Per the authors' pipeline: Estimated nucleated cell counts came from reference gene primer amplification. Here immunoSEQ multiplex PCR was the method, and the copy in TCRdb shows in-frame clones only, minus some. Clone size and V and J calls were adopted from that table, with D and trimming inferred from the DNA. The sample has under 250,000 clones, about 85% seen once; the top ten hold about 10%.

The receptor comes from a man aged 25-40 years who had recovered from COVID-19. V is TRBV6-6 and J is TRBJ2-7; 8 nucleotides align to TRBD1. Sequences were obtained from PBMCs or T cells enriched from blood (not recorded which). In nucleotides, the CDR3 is TGTGCCAGCAGTTTCGGACAGGGCCCTCGGTCCGACGAGCAGTACTTC. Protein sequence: CASSFGQGPRSDEQYF.